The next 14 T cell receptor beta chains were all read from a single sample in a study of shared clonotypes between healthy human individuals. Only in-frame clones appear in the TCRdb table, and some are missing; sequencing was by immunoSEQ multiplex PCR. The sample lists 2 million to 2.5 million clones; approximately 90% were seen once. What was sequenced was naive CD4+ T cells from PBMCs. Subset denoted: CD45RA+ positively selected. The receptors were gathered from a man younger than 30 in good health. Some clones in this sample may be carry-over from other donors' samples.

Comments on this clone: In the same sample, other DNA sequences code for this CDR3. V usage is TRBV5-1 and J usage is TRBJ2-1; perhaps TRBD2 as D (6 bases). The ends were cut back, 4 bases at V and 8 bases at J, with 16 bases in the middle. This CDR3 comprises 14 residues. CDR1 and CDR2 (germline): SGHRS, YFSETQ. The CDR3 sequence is CASSLGTLGDEQFF. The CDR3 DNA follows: TGCGCCAGCAGCCTAGGGACTCTCGGTGATGAGCAGTTCTTC.

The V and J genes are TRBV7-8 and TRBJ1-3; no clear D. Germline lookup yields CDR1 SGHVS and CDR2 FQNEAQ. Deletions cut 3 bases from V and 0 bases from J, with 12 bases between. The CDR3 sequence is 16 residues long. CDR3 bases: TGTGCCAGCAGCTTTAGAATCGGCCTCTCTGGAAACACCATATATTTT. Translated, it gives CASSFRIGLSGNTIYF.

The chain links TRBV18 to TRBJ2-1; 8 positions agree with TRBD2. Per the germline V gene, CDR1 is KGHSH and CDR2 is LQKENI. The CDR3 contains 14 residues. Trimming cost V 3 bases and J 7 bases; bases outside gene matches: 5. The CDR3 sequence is CASSPKTGGNEQFF. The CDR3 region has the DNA TGTGCCAGCTCACCGAAAACGGGGGGGAATGAGCAGTTCTTC.

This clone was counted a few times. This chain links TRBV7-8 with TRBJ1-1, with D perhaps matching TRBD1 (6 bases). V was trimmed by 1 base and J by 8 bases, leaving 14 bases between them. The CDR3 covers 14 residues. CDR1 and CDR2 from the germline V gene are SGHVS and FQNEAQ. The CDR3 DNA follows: TGTGCCAGCAGCTTAGTGGTGACAGGCTCAGAAGCTTTCTTT. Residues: CASSLVVTGSEAFF.

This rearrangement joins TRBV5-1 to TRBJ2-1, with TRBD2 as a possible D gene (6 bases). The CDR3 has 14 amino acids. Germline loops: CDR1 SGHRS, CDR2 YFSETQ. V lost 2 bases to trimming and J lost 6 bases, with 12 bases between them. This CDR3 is CASSFVPGGNEQFF. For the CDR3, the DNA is TGCGCCAGCAGCTTTGTTCCCGGGGGCAATGAGCAGTTCTTC.

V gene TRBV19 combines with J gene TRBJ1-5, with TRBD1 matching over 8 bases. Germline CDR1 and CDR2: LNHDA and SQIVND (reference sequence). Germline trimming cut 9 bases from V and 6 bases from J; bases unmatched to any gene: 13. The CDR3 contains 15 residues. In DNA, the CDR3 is TGTGCCAGCCGACTATCAGGGGGCTTAAGTCAGCCCCAGCATTTT. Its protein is CASRLSGGLSQPQHF.

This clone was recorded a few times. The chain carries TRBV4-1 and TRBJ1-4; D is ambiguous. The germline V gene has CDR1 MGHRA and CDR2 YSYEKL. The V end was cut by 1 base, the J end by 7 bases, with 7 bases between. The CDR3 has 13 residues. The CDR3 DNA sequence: TGCGCCAGCAGCCAAGTGACGGGTGAAAAACTGTTTTTT. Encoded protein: CASSQVTGEKLFF.

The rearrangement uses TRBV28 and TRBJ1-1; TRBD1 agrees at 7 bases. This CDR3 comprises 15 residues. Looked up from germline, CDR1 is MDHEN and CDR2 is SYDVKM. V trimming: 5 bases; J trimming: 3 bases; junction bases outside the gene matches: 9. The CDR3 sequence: CASSQRLTGDTEAFF. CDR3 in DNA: TGTGCCAGCAGTCAACGGCTCACAGGGGACACTGAAGCTTTCTTT.

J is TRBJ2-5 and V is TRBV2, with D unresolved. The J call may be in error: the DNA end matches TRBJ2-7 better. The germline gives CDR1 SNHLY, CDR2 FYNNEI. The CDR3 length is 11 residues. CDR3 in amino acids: CASSDGSEQYF. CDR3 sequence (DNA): TGTGCCAGCAGTGACGGCAGCGAGCAGTACTTC.

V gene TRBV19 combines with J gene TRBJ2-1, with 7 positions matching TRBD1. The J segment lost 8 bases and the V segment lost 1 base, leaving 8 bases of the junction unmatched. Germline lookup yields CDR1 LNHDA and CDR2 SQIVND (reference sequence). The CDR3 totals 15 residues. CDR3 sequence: CASSIVTGAPHEQFF. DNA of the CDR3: TGTGCCAGTAGTATAGTTACAGGGGCGCCCCATGAGCAGTTCTTC.

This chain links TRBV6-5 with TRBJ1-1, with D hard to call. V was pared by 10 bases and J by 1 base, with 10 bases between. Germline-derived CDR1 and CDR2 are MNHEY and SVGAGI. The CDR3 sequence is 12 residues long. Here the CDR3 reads CATRGGNTEAFF. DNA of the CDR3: TGTGCCACTCGGGGTGGGAACACTGAAGCTTTCTTT.

CDR3: CASSQETTKLYEQYF. The DNA of the CDR3 is TGTGCCAGCAGCCAAGAAACTACTAAACTCTACGAGCAGTACTTC. The rearrangement uses TRBV4-2 and TRBJ2-7; no firm D call. CDR3 length: 15 amino acids. V dropped 0 bases and J dropped 3 bases, with 12 bases sitting between them. The germline CDR1 and CDR2 sequences are LGHNA and YNFKEQ.

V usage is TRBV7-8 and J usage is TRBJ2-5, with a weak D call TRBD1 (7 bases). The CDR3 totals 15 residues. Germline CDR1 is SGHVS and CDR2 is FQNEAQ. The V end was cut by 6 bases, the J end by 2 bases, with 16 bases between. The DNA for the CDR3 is TGTGCCAGCAGACGAAGGGGGGACAGACAAGAGACCCAGTACTTC. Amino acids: CASRRRGDRQETQYF. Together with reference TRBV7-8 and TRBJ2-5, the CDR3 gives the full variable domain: GAGVSQSPRYKVAKRGQDVALRCDPISGHVSLFWYQQALGQGPEFLTYFQNEAQLDKSGLPSDRFFAERPEGSVSTLKIQRTQQEDSAVYLCASRRRGDRQETQYFGPGTRLLVL.

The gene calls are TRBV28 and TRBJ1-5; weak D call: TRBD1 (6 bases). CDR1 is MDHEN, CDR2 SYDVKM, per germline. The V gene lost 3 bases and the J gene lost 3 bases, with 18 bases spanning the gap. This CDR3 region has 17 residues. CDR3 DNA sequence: TGTGCCAGCAGTTTGTGGGGGGCGGAGGGGATCAATCAGCCCCAGCATTTT. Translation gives CASSLWGAEGINQPQHF.